The 17 T cell receptor beta chains below were found in one sample sequenced in a study of T cells in pancreatic ductal adenocarcinoma. Surgery without prior neoadjuvant therapy was the treatment of the selected pancreatic ductal adenocarcinoma patients. Libraries were prepared by immunoSEQ multiplex PCR; TCRdb keeps only in-frame clonotypes and omits some of them. This table holds about 98,000 clones, roughly 96% found once. Material for sequencing was PBMCs. These receptors were collected from a human donor with pancreatic ductal adenocarcinoma.

The rearrangement uses TRBV7-3 and TRBJ2-2, with 9 bases fitting TRBD1. This CDR3 is built from 14 residues. V shed 11 bases, J shed 6 bases, and the junction held 10 bases outside the gene matches. The germline CDR1 and CDR2 sequences are SGHTA and FQGTGA. This CDR3 reads CASKEQGASGELFF. The CDR3, as DNA: TGTGCCTCAAAGGAACAGGGGGCGTCCGGGGAGCTGTTTTTT.

The chain is built from TRBV6-6 and TRBJ2-7; 8 nucleotides line up with TRBD2. Germline assignment: CDR1 MNHNY and CDR2 SVGAGI (reference sequence). Trimming took 6 bases from V and 8 from J; bases not matched to a gene: 12. The CDR3 extends over 14 amino acids. CDR3 nucleotide sequence: TGTGCCAGCAGACAAGCGGGAGCCTGGAAAAAGCAGTACTTC. Translated: CASRQAGAWKKQYF.

This chain connects TRBV6-1 to TRBJ1-5, with D maybe TRBD1 (5 bases). This CDR3 contains 15 residues. Looked up from germline, CDR1 is MNHNS and CDR2 is SASEGT. V was trimmed by 8 bases and J by 4 bases, leaving 18 bases between them. The CDR3 sequence is CASWTIGVSNQPQHF. CDR3 DNA: TGTGCCAGCTGGACAATTGGGGTTTCAAATCAGCCCCAGCATTTT.

The chain links TRBV5-1 to TRBJ2-3, with a tentative D call TRBD1 (6 bases). V lost 4 bases, J lost 1 base, and 10 bases lay in between. The CDR3 totals 14 residues. Germline V gene lookup returns CDR1 SGHRS and CDR2 YFSETQ. In nucleotides, the CDR3 is TGCGCCAGCAGCGATTGGACAGGCACAGATACGCAGTATTTT. Amino acid sequence: CASSDWTGTDTQYF. The full variable domain, with the rest looked up from reference TRBV5-1 and TRBJ2-3, is KAGVTQTPRYLIKTRGQQVTLSCSPISGHRSVSWYQQTPGQGLQFLFEYFSETQRNKGNFPGRFSGRQFSNSRSEMNVSTLELGDSALYLCASSDWTGTDTQYFGPGTRLTVL.

In regard to this clone: This CDR3 is also generated by other DNA sequences in the sample. The CDR3 here is CAISDTGRSGNTIYF. Written as DNA, the CDR3 is TGTGCCATCAGTGACACAGGTCGCTCTGGAAACACCATATATTTT. The chain has TRBV10-3 and TRBJ1-3; D perhaps matches TRBD1 (5 bases). Germline assignment: CDR1 ENHRY and CDR2 SYGVKD. The germline V and J ends were trimmed by 3 bases and 0 bases, with 9 bases remaining between them. The CDR3 runs to 15 residues.

The V gene is TRBV30, the J gene TRBJ1-2; TRBD1 agrees at 10 bases. V was pared by 3 bases and J by 2 bases, with 3 bases of the junction left unmatched. This CDR3 has 14 residues. Germline V gene sequence: CDR1 GTSNPN, CDR2 SVGIG (reference sequence). CDR3 amino acids: CAWRPGQGNYGYTF. As DNA, the CDR3 is TGTGCCTGGAGGCCGGGACAGGGGAACTATGGCTACACCTTC.

J is TRBJ2-1 and V is TRBV2; TRBD2 aligns across 9 bases. The V gene end was trimmed by 6 bases and the J gene end by 2 bases; junction bases not matched to a gene: 14. This CDR3 region has 18 residues. Germline CDR1 is SNHLY and CDR2 is FYNNEI. The CDR3: CASRGYSNSGSTYNEQFF. CDR3 DNA: TGTGCCAGCAGAGGCTACTCAAATAGCGGGAGCACCTACAATGAGCAGTTCTTC.

The chain carries TRBV28 and TRBJ2-7, with 11 positions matching TRBD2. The germline V gene encodes CDR1 MDHEN and CDR2 SYDVKM. This CDR3 region has 16 residues. The V gene end was trimmed by 7 bases and the J gene end by 4 bases; junction bases not matched to a gene: 12. The CDR3 spells CASTFRTSGQGYEQYF. The CDR3 bases are TGTGCCAGCACTTTCCGGACTAGCGGGCAGGGATACGAGCAGTACTTC.

The chain joins TRBV28 to TRBJ2-5, with D possibly TRBD2 on 5 matching bases. This CDR3 has 16 residues. CDR1 and CDR2 from the germline V gene are MDHEN and SYDVKM. V gave up 5 bases and J gave up 5 bases, with 21 bases separating them. DNA for the CDR3: TGTGCCAGCAGTCTCGGGGTGAGGGCCCTGGGGGAGACCCAGTACTTC. It codes for CASSLGVRALGETQYF.

This chain joins TRBV6-5 and TRBJ2-1, with a weak D call TRBD2 (6 bases). The CDR3 runs to 14 residues. Looked up from germline, CDR1 is MNHEY and CDR2 is SVGAGI. Trimming pared 6 bases from V and 9 bases from J, leaving 18 bases between. In DNA, the CDR3 is TGTGCCAGCAGAGCGGGTCGGACCTCGGGTGAGCAGTTCTTC. Protein product: CASRAGRTSGEQFF.

Here the CDR3 DNA reads TGTGCCAGCAGTCAACAAAGGGGGCTAGATGGCTACACCTTC. Protein sequence: CASSQQRGLDGYTF. The V gene is TRBV28, the J gene TRBJ1-2, with 7 nucleotides matching TRBD1. Per the germline V gene, CDR1 is MDHEN and CDR2 is SYDVKM. The V gene end was trimmed by 5 bases and the J gene end by 6 bases; junction bases not matched to a gene: 9. The CDR3 runs 14 residues.

The CDR3 loop reads CASKKLAGASYEQYF. CDR3 in DNA: TGTGCCAGCAAGAAATTAGCGGGGGCCTCCTACGAGCAGTACTTC. The chain carries TRBV7-2 and TRBJ2-7; 9 positions match TRBD2. J was trimmed by 0 bases and V by 7 bases; bases with no gene match: 7. The CDR3 consists of 15 residues. Per germline, CDR1 SGHTA and CDR2 FQGNSA.

The chain couples TRBV10-3 to TRBJ2-5; D remains ambiguous. CDR3 length equals 12 residues. CDR1 and CDR2 from the germline V gene are ENHRY and SYGVKD. V lost 0 bases and J 5 bases, leaving 4 bases between the germline ends. The CDR3 DNA follows: TGTGCCATCAGTGAGTCGGAGGAGACCCAGTACTTC. It encodes CAISESEETQYF.

The chain has TRBV5-1 and TRBJ2-1; D is ambiguous. The CDR3 extends over 14 amino acids. The germline V gene encodes CDR1 SGHRS and CDR2 YFSETQ. V shed 4 bases and J shed 4 bases, with 12 bases lying between them. CDR3 DNA: TGCGCCAGCAGCCCAACGAACACATACAATGAGCAGTTCTTC. This sequence encodes CASSPTNTYNEQFF.

The chain employs TRBV2 and TRBJ1-2; D is undetermined. Trimming left V 1 base short and J 6 bases short, with 9 bases between. The CDR3 is 13 residues long. The V gene's germline CDR1 is SNHLY and CDR2 FYNNEI. The chain's CDR3 is CASSEGPSHGYTF. DNA for the CDR3: TGTGCCAGCAGTGAAGGTCCATCCCATGGCTACACCTTC.

The chain combines TRBV10-2 with TRBJ2-1; the match to TRBD2 covers 10 bases. V shed 6 bases, J shed 0 bases, and the junction held 8 bases outside the gene matches. The germline gives CDR1 WSHSY, CDR2 SAAADI. The CDR3 consists of 17 residues. As DNA, the CDR3 is TGCGCCAGCAGGGAAACTAGCGGGACGAGCTCCTACAATGAGCAGTTCTTC. Translation: CASRETSGTSSYNEQFF.

The chain employs TRBV5-1 and TRBJ1-5; 9 nucleotides agree with TRBD1. This CDR3 has 15 residues. With 4 bases clipped from V and 2 bases from J, the junction kept 4 bases outside the gene matches. The germline V gene has CDR1 SGHRS and CDR2 YFSETQ. The CDR3 here is CASSPRTGGNQPQHF. Here the CDR3 DNA reads TGCGCCAGCAGCCCCCGGACAGGGGGCAATCAGCCCCAGCATTTT.